This entry features one T cell receptor beta chain sequence. Antigen specificity is unknown. The length of the CDR3 is 16 residues. CDR1 is SGHRS and CDR2 is YFSETQ in the germline V gene. The V end lost 4 bases, the J end lost 3 bases, and 18 bases lay between the germline ends. The sample belongs to a study of CD8+CD57+ T cells in acquired aplastic anemia. Study observations and caveats: The same twenty-nine CD8+ CDR3 sequences occurred in patients and in controls.

Template material for TCR beta VDJ and CDR3 profiling consisted of genomic DNA. TCRdb itself ran the reads through MiXCR, one entry per CDR3 protein. The table has approximately 380,000 distinct CDR3 sequences, 65% to 75% seen once. This clonotype originated in a human donor in good health, serving as a control. This chain links TRBV5-1 with TRBJ2-3; TRBD2 is a possible D gene (7 bases). Specimen: sorted CD4+, CD8+, or CD8+CD57+ T cells (not recorded which) from PBMCs. CDR3 DNA: TGCGCCAGCAGCGTGGGGGGGGGGGCGGTTACAGATACGCAGTATTTT. This sequence encodes CASSVGGGAVTDTQYF.